The 20 T cell receptor beta chains reported below all come from one sample, sequenced in a study of T cell changes during pregnancy in multiple sclerosis. Method: immunoSEQ multiplex PCR; TCRdb's copy keeps in-frame clones and lacks some. The sample yields roughly 84,000 clones, about 94% seen once. The sequencing used peripheral blood, collected in the third trimester of pregnancy. The receptors originated from a female donor in good health, enrolled as a control in a pregnancy study.

This chain links TRBV5-6 with TRBJ2-4; D may be TRBD1 (5 bases). V was pared by 5 bases and J by 8 bases, with 17 bases between. Germline CDR1 and CDR2: SGHDT and YYEEEE. This CDR3 region has 14 residues. Written as DNA, the CDR3 is TGTGCCAGCAGTGTGGGGCTTCTAAGGGACATTCAGTACTTC. Amino acids: CASSVGLLRDIQYF.

This clone was counted once. J is TRBJ2-7 and V is TRBV7-9, with D possibly TRBD1 on 6 matching bases. Trimming shortened V by 5 bases and J by 0 bases, and 14 bases separated the two germline ends. The CDR3 has 15 residues. The germline CDR1 and CDR2 sequences are SEHNR and FQNEAQ (reference sequence). The CDR3 loop reads CASSPPQGHSYEQYF. Written as DNA, the CDR3 is TGTGCCAGCAGCCCACCTCAGGGGCACTCCTACGAGCAGTACTTC.

The V call is TRBV28, the J call TRBJ2-2; tentatively, D is TRBD2 (5 bases). Germline CDR1 is MDHEN and CDR2 is SYDVKM. Trimming took off 5 bases at V and 3 bases at J, with 19 bases between the two ends. The CDR3 is made up of 17 amino acids. CDR3 DNA: TGTGCCAGCAGTCCTTCTCGTACCTCCGGGGACACCGGGGAGCTGTTTTTT. Amino acids: CASSPSRTSGDTGELFF.

The rearrangement uses TRBV4-1 and TRBJ1-5, with D perhaps TRBD1 (6 bases). Germline CDR1 MGHRA, CDR2 YSYEKL. The CDR3 is 16 residues long. Trimming took 0 bases from V and 2 from J, leaving 11 bases between them. CDR3 protein: CASSQDRGGGNQPQHF. CDR3 in DNA: TGCGCCAGCAGCCAAGACAGAGGGGGGGGCAATCAGCCCCAGCATTTT.

The chain links TRBV5-1 to TRBJ1-4; D uncertain. Deletions cut 1 base from V and 8 bases from J, with 9 bases between. There are 13 residues in the CDR3. From germline, CDR1 is SGHRS and CDR2 YFSETQ. This CDR3 is CASSLRQQEKLFF. Written as DNA, the CDR3 is TGCGCCAGCAGCTTGAGGCAACAGGAAAAACTGTTTTTT.

The chain is built from TRBV5-1 and TRBJ1-5, with D unclear. The CDR3 covers 14 residues. V lost 1 base to trimming and J lost 4 bases, with 9 bases between them. Germline CDR1 is SGHRS and CDR2 is YFSETQ. The CDR3 here is CASSLSPGNQPQHF. The CDR3 DNA sequence: TGCGCCAGCAGCTTGTCCCCCGGGAATCAGCCCCAGCATTTT. Variable domain in full (rest from reference TRBV5-1 and TRBJ1-5): KAGVTQTPRYLIKTRGQQVTLSCSPISGHRSVSWYQQTPGQGLQFLFEYFSETQRNKGNFPGRFSGRQFSNSRSEMNVSTLELGDSALYLCASSLSPGNQPQHFGDGTRLSIL.

This clone was detected a few times. The chain combines TRBV5-1 with TRBJ1-1, with 10 bases identical to TRBD1. CDR1 and CDR2 from the germline V gene are SGHRS and YFSETQ. With 1 base clipped from V and 0 bases from J, the junction kept 6 bases outside the gene matches. The CDR3 is 17 residues long. The CDR3 DNA sequence: TGCGCCAGCAGCTTGCCGGGGACAGGGGCCTTGAACACTGAAGCTTTCTTT. As protein: CASSLPGTGALNTEAFF.

The gene calls are TRBV6-6 and TRBJ2-7; D perhaps matches TRBD2 (5 bases). Trimming shortened V by 2 bases and J by 1 base, and 9 bases separated the two germline ends. The germline V gene has CDR1 MNHNY and CDR2 SVGAGI (reference sequence). The CDR3 is made up of 14 amino acids. The CDR3 sequence: CASSYRGSSYEQYF. The CDR3 DNA reads as TGTGCCAGCAGTTACCGGGGTTCGTCCTACGAGCAGTACTTC.

The rearrangement uses TRBV29-1 and TRBJ2-7; possible D gene TRBD2, 7 bases. Trimming removed 4 bases at V and 3 bases at J, with 10 bases between. Germline CDR1 and CDR2: SQVTM and ANQGSEA. The CDR3 sequence is 12 residues long. This CDR3 reads CSVGGGGYEQYF. The DNA of the CDR3 is TGCAGCGTTGGCGGGGGCGGCTACGAGCAGTACTTC.

The chain employs TRBV28 and TRBJ2-7; perhaps TRBD1 as D (6 bases). Germline CDR1 and CDR2: MDHEN and SYDVKM. Trimming took off 5 bases at V and 2 bases at J, with 16 bases between the two ends. The length of the CDR3 is 15 residues. The DNA of the CDR3 is TGTGCCAGCAGTCCTCATCAGGGGAATACCTACGAGCAGTACTTC. It translates to CASSPHQGNTYEQYF.

This chain connects TRBV7-7 to TRBJ2-5, with TRBD2 matching 7 bases. Germline CDR1 reads SSHAT; CDR2 reads FNYEAQ (reference sequence). The CDR3 consists of 13 residues. V lost 5 bases to trimming and J lost 5 bases; unmatched junction nucleotides: 5. In DNA, the CDR3 is TGTGCCAGCAGCAAACTAGCGTGGGAGACCCAGTACTTC. It encodes CASSKLAWETQYF.

The chain carries TRBV28 and TRBJ1-3; TRBD1 agrees at 8 bases. Germline loops: CDR1 MDHEN, CDR2 SYDVKM. Trimming took 7 bases from V and 2 from J; bases not matched to a gene: 1. The CDR3 totals 13 residues. CDR3 in DNA: TGTGCCAGCATCAGGGGGCCTGGAAACACCATATATTTT. Protein: CASIRGPGNTIYF.

This clone was seen a single time. The chain employs TRBV10-3 and TRBJ2-5; 10 bases are shared with TRBD2. Germline V gene data show CDR1 as ENHRY and CDR2 as SYGVKD. The CDR3 contains 15 residues. The junction had 3 bases not matched to a gene; V was cut back by 4 bases and J by 1 base. The CDR3 sequence: CAISVEREGQETQYF. As DNA, the CDR3 is TGTGCCATCAGTGTCGAGCGGGAGGGCCAAGAGACCCAGTACTTC.

The chain carries TRBV5-1 and TRBJ2-3; 8 nucleotides line up with TRBD2. There are 16 residues in the CDR3. CDR1 is SGHRS and CDR2 is YFSETQ in the germline V gene. After removal of 0 bases from V and 4 bases from J, the junction contained 7 bases not matched to a gene. CDR3 loop: CASSLAATGGADTQYF. The CDR3 DNA reads as TGCGCCAGCAGCTTGGCCGCGACGGGAGGGGCAGATACGCAGTATTTT.

CDR3 in DNA: TGTGCCAGCAGTTCCTCCGGGGGGAGATACACCGGGGAGCTGTTTTTT. Translating it yields CASSSSGGRYTGELFF. The chain combines TRBV27 with TRBJ2-2; 7 bases line up with TRBD2. J was trimmed by 3 bases and V by 4 bases; bases with no gene match: 8. This CDR3 region has 16 residues. Per germline, CDR1 MNHEY and CDR2 SMNVEV (reference sequence).

In its sample, this clone was seen once. The genes are TRBV5-6 and TRBJ2-2; 7 bases line up with TRBD2. This CDR3 has 14 amino acids. The trim removed 1 base at V and 6 bases at J, leaving 3 bases unmatched. Germline V CDR1 and CDR2: SGHDT, YYEEEE. The CDR3 region has the DNA TGTGCCAGCAGCTTGTGGGAGGGATCCGGGGAGCTGTTTTTT. The encoded protein is CASSLWEGSGELFF.

This clone was detected once. The chain links TRBV6-1 to TRBJ1-1; D remains unclear. Germline V gene data show CDR1 as MNHNS and CDR2 as SASEGT. This CDR3 is 15 amino acids long. V was clipped by 2 bases and J by 0 bases, with 10 bases between them. This chain's CDR3 is CASSELGRLNTEAFF. CDR3 nucleotide sequence: TGTGCCAGCAGTGAACTTGGCAGATTGAACACTGAAGCTTTCTTT.

The chain uses TRBV6-6 and TRBJ1-5; 7 bases fit TRBD1. Germline values: CDR1 MNHNY, CDR2 SVGAGI (reference sequence). The length of the CDR3 is 13 residues. Germline trimming cut 8 bases from V and 6 bases from J; bases unmatched to any gene: 7. This CDR3 is CASWQGVVQPQHF. In nucleotides, the CDR3 is TGTGCCAGCTGGCAGGGGGTGGTTCAGCCCCAGCATTTT.

The sample holds one count of this clone. The V and J genes are TRBV13 and TRBJ2-7; 10 bases align to TRBD1. The ends lost 5 bases at V and 5 bases at J; junction bases unmatched: 9. CDR1 is PRHDT, CDR2 FYEKMQ, per germline (reference sequence). CDR3 length equals 15 residues. DNA for the CDR3: TGTGCCAGCAGCATTCTAGGGGACAGGGGCCACGAGCAGTACTTC. This gives the protein CASSILGDRGHEQYF.

The chain recombines TRBV6-6 with TRBJ1-4, with D unclear. This CDR3 has 13 residues. Germline V gene sequence: CDR1 MNHNY, CDR2 SVGAGI (reference sequence). V was pared by 5 bases and J by 7 bases, with 11 bases between. Here the CDR3 reads CASSDTVGEKLFF. The CDR3 DNA reads TGTGCCAGCAGTGACACGGTCGGTGAAAAACTGTTTTTT.